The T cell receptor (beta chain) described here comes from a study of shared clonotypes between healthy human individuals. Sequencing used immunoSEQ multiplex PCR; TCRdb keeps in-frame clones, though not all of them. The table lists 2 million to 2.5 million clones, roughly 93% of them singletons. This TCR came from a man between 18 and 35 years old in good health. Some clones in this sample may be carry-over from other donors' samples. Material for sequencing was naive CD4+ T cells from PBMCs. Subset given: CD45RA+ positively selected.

Here the CDR3 DNA reads TGCGCCAGCAGCCCCGACAGGGGGGGTGGACAGCCCCAGCATTTT. It codes for CASSPDRGGGQPQHF. This chain joins TRBV5-1 and TRBJ1-5; the match to TRBD1 covers 9 bases. This CDR3 has 15 residues. The trim removed 4 bases at V and 7 bases at J, leaving 9 bases unmatched. The germline V gene encodes CDR1 SGHRS and CDR2 YFSETQ.